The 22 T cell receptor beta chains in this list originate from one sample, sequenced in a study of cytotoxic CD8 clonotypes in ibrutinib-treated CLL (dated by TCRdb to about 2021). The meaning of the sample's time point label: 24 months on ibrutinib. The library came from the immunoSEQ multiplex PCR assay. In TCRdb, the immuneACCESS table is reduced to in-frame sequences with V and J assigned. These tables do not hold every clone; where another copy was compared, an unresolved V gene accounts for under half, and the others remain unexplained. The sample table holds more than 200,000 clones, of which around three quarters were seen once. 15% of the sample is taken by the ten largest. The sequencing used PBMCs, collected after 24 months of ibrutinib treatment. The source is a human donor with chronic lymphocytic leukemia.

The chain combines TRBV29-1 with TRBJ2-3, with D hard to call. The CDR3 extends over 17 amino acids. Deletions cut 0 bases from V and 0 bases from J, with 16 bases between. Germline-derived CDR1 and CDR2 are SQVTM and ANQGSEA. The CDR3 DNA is TGCAGCGTTGAAGATCCTTGGGTAATTACTAGCACAGATACGCAGTATTTT. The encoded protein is CSVEDPWVITSTDTQYF.

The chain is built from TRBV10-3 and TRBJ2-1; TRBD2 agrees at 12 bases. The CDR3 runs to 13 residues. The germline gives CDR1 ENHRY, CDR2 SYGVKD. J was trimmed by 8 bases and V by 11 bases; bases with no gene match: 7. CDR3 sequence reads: CAVQTSGSDEQFF. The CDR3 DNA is TGTGCCGTCCAGACTAGCGGGAGTGATGAGCAGTTCTTC.

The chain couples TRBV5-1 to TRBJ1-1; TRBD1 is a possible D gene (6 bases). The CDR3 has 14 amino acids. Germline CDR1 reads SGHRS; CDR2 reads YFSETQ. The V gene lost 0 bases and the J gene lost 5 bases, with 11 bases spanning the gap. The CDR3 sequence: CASSLGGARTEAFF. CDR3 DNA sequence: TGCGCCAGCAGCTTGGGGGGGGCGAGGACTGAAGCTTTCTTT.

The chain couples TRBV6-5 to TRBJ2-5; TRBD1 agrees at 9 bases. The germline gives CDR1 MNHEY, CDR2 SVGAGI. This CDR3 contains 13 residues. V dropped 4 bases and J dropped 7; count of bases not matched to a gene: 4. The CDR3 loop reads CASSSDRGGTQYF. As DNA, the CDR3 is TGTGCCAGCAGTTCCGACAGGGGGGGGACCCAGTACTTC.

CDR3: CSVAHPGTGEKLFF. In DNA, the CDR3 is TGCAGCGTTGCCCACCCCGGGACCGGAGAAAAACTGTTTTTT. This chain uses TRBV29-1 with TRBJ1-4; TRBD1 might be the D (5 bases). This CDR3 comprises 14 residues. Trimming took off 4 bases at V and 8 bases at J, with 17 bases between the two ends. CDR1 SQVTM and CDR2 ANQGSEA come from the germline V gene.

For the CDR3, the DNA is TGTGCCAGCAGTTGGACGGGGAACACTGAAGCTTTCTTT. Its protein is CASSWTGNTEAFF. J is TRBJ1-1 and V is TRBV6-5; no clear D gene. The V end lost 4 bases, the J end lost 1 base, and 7 bases lay between the germline ends. Germline V gives CDR1 MNHEY, CDR2 SVGAGI. CDR3 length: 13 residues.

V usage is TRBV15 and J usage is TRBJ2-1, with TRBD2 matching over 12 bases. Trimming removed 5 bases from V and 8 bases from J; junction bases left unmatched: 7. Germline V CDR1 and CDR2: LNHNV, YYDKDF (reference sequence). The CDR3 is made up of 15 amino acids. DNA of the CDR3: TGTGCCACCAGCTTTAGACTAGCGGGAGAACATGAGCAGTTCTTC. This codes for CATSFRLAGEHEQFF. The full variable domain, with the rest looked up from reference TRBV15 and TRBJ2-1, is DAMVIQNPRYQVTQFGKPVTLSCSQTLNHNVMYWYQQKSSQAPKLLFHYYDKDFNNEADTPDNFQSRRPNTSFCFLDIRSPGLGDTAMYLCATSFRLAGEHEQFFGPGTRLTVL.

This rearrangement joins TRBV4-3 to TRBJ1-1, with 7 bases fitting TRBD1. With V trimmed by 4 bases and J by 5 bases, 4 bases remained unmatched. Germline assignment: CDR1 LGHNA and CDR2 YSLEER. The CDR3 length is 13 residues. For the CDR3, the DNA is TGCGCCAGCAGCCGCCTGACAGGGACTGAAGCTTTCTTT. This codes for CASSRLTGTEAFF.

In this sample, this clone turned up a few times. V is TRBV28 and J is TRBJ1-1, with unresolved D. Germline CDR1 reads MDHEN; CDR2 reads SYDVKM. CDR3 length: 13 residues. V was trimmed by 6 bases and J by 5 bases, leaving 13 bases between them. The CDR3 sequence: CASRMTIGTEAFF. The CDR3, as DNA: TGTGCCAGCAGAATGACAATTGGGACTGAAGCTTTCTTT.

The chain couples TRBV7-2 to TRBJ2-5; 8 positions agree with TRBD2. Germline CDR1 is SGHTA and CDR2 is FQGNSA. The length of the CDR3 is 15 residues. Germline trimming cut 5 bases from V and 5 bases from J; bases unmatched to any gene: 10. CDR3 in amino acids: CASSGRRGAEETQYF. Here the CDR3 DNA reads TGTGCCAGCAGCGGCCGGCGGGGGGCGGAGGAGACCCAGTACTTC.

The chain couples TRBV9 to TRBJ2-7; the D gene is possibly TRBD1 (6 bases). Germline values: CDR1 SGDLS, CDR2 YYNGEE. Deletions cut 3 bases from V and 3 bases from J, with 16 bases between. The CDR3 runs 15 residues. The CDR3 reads CASSGPETGYYEQYF. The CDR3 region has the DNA TGTGCCAGCAGCGGGCCCGAAACAGGGTACTACGAGCAGTACTTC.

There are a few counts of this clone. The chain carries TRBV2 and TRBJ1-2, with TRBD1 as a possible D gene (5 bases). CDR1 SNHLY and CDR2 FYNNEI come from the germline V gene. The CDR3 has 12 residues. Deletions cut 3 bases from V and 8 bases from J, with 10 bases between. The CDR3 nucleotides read TGTGCCAGCAGTGACGCAGGGCAGGGCTACACCTTC. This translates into CASSDAGQGYTF.

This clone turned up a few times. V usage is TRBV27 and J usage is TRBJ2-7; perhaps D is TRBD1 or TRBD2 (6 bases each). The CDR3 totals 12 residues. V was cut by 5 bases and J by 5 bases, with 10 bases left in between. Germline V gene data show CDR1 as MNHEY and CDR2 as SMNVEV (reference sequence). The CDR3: CASSHGGNEQYF. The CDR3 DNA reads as TGTGCCAGCAGTCACGGGGGCAACGAGCAGTACTTC.

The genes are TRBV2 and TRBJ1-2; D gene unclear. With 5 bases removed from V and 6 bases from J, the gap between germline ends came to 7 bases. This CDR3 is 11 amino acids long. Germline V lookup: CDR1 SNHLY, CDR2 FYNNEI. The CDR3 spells CASSWENGYTF. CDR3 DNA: TGTGCCAGCAGTTGGGAGAATGGCTACACCTTC.

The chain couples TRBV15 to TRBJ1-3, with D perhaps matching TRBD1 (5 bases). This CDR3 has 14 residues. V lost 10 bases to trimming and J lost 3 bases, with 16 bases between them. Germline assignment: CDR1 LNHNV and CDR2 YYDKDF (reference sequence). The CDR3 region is CAIAAGDFGNTIYF. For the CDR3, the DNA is TGTGCCATCGCCGCGGGGGATTTTGGAAACACCATATATTTT. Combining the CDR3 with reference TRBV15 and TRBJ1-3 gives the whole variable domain DAMVIQNPRYQVTQFGKPVTLSCSQTLNHNVMYWYQQKSSQAPKLLFHYYDKDFNNEADTPDNFQSRRPNTSFCFLDIRSPGLGDTAMYLCAIAAGDFGNTIYFGEGSWLTVV.

The CDR3 loop reads CSVEGYTEAFF. In nucleotides, the CDR3 is TGCAGCGTTGAGGGGTACACTGAAGCTTTCTTT. The chain recombines TRBV29-1 with TRBJ1-1; D gene ambiguous. Deletions cut 3 bases from V and 3 bases from J, with 5 bases between. The CDR3 runs 11 residues. The V gene's germline CDR1 is SQVTM and CDR2 ANQGSEA.

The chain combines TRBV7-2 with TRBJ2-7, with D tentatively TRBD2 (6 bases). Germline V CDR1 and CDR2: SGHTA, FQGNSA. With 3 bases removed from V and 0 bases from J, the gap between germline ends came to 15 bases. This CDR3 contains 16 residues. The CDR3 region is CASSLAPWRGSYEQYF. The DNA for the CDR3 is TGTGCCAGCAGCTTGGCCCCTTGGCGGGGCTCCTACGAGCAGTACTTC.

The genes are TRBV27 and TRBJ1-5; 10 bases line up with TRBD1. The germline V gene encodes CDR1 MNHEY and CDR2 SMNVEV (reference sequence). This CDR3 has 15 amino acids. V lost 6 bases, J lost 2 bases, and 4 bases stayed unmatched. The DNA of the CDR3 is TGTGCCAGCAGACCGGGGACAGGGGGCAATCAGCCCCAGCATTTT. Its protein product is CASRPGTGGNQPQHF.

The CDR3 nucleotides are TGTGCCAGTAGTGGGGGGACAGTCTTCCAAGAGACCCAGTACTTC. This codes for CASSGGTVFQETQYF. The genes are TRBV19 and TRBJ2-5; possibly TRBD1 for D (7 bases). CDR3 length: 15 residues. The V and J ends lost 5 bases and 1 base respectively, with 14 bases between them. The germline V gene has CDR1 LNHDA and CDR2 SQIVND (reference sequence).

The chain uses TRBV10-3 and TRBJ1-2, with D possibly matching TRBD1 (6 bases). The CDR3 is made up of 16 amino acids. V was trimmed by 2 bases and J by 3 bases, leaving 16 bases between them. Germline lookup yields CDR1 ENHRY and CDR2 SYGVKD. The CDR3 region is CAISEATGLGDYGYTF. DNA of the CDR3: TGTGCCATCAGTGAGGCGACAGGCTTAGGAGACTATGGCTACACCTTC.

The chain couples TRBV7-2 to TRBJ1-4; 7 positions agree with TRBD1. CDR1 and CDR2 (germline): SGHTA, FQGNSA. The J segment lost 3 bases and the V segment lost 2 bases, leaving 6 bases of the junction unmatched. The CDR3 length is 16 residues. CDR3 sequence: CASSLRQGLPNEKLFF. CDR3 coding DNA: TGTGCCAGCAGCTTACGACAGGGACTTCCTAATGAAAAACTGTTTTTT.

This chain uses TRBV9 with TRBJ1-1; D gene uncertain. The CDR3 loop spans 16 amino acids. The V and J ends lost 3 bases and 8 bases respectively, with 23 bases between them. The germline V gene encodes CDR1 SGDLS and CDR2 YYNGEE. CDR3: CASSGEGGVKRSEAFF. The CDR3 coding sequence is TGTGCCAGCAGCGGAGAGGGAGGCGTGAAACGCTCGGAAGCTTTCTTT.